This section outlines one TCR beta chain sequence together with its context. V gave up 5 bases and J gave up 8 bases, with 18 bases separating them. The CDR3 contains 14 residues. Germline CDR1 and CDR2: SGHVS and FQNEAQ. Measured with immunoSEQ multiplex PCR; TCRdb has only the in-frame clones, and not every one. In the table there are 70,000 to 95,000 clones, roughly 90% of which are singletons. This record belongs to a study of T cell changes during pregnancy in multiple sclerosis. This receptor was obtained from a female donor with multiple sclerosis, enrolled in a pregnancy study. This sample comprised peripheral blood, obtained before pregnancy. The chain employs TRBV7-8 and TRBJ1-2; D is perhaps TRBD1 (6 bases). This chain's CDR3 is CASSPRGQGQGYTF. The DNA of the CDR3 is TGTGCCAGCAGCCCTAGAGGGCAGGGGCAAGGCTACACCTTC.